Listed below are T cell receptor beta chains from one sample, sequenced in a study of blood T cell repertoires in COVID-19. Clones were read by immunoSEQ multiplex PCR, and TCRdb kept only the in-frame ones, dropping some. The sample has some 110,000 clones, 70% to 85% seen once. The sample comprised peripheral blood. The receptor source for this set is a woman in her seventies with acute or convalescent COVID-19. The CDR3 runs from the conserved cysteine through the conserved F or W. D genes are given only for firm matches. Rows may omit the clone size; those that give it use once, few, many or a size class.

d_call j_call cdr3_length clone_size v_call cdr3_nt cdr3_aa
. TRBJ2-3 15 . TRBV5-6 TGTGCCAGCAGCTTCGGACTACTTAGCACAGATACGCAGTATTTT CASSFGLLSTDTQYF
. TRBJ2-1 14 . TRBV3-1/TRBV3-2 TGTGCCAGCAGCCCCTCCGCGGCCTACAATGAGCAGTTCTTC CASSPSAAYNEQFF
. TRBJ1-2 10 . TRBV6-5 TGTGCCACCCGACTCGGTGGCTACACCTTC CATRLGGYTF
TRBD1 TRBJ2-3 16 . TRBV27 TGTGCCAGCAGTTTATATAGGGGGCGCAACACAGATACGCAGTATTTT CASSLYRGRNTDTQYF
. TRBJ1-4 13 . TRBV7-9 TGTGCCAGCAGCTTAGAGAGGGTTGGAAAACTGTTTTTT CASSLERVGKLFF
TRBD2 TRBJ2-3 15 . TRBV3-1/TRBV3-2 TGTGCCAGCAGCCACGGACTAGCGGCCACAGATACGCAGTATTTT CASSHGLAATDTQYF
. TRBJ2-5 12 few TRBV3-1/TRBV3-2 TGTGCCACGGGGAAGTACCAAGAGACCCAGTACTTC CATGKYQETQYF
. TRBJ1-1 16 once TRBV7-6 TGTGCCAGCAGCTTAGCCCCCTCTCAGGGGACCACTGAAGCTTTCTTT CASSLAPSQGTTEAFF
. TRBJ2-1 18 . TRBV5-1 TGCGCCAGCAGCCTGGGAGAATGGTGGTCGACTGCCTACAATGAGCAGTTCTTC CASSLGEWWSTAYNEQFF
TRBD2 TRBJ2-5 15 once TRBV24-1 TGTGCCACCAGTGTCGTAGCGGGGGTCCAAGAGACCCAGTACTTC CATSVVAGVQETQYF
. TRBJ2-2 16 . TRBV9 TGTGCCAGCAGCGTAAGTGGACACACTTACACCGGGGAGCTGTTTTTT CASSVSGHTYTGELFF
. TRBJ1-5 13 . TRBV4-3 TGCGCCAGCAGCCAAGAAGCGGGGGAGACCCAGCATTTT CASSQEAGETQHF
. TRBJ1-1 11 . TRBV14 TGTGCCAGCAGCCAAGGAGTGAGGGCTTTCTTT CASSQGVRAFF
. TRBJ1-6 15 . TRBV2 TGTGCCAGCAGTGAATCCAGGATGAATAATTCACCCCTCCACTTT CASSESRMNNSPLHF
. TRBJ1-1 17 . TRBV14 TGTGCCAGCAGCCAAATCAATGTTTGGGGGGAGGGCACTGAAGCTTTCTTT CASSQINVWGEGTEAFF
. TRBJ2-5 13 . TRBV11-3 TGTGCCAGCAGCCTAGACAGCCAAGAGACCCAGTACTTC CASSLDSQETQYF
TRBD1 TRBJ1-5 15 . TRBV6-2/TRBV6-3 TGTGCCAGCAGTCGACAGGGTGTCGGCAATCAGCCCCAGCATTTT CASSRQGVGNQPQHF
TRBD1 TRBJ1-2 16 many TRBV7-2 TGTGCCAGCAGCTTAGGACAGGGGGCAATCAGAGAAGGCTACACCTTC CASSLGQGAIREGYTF
. TRBJ1-5 13 few TRBV7-9 TGTGCCAGCAGTGGACAAATCAATCAGCCCCAGCATTTT CASSGQINQPQHF
. TRBJ1-1 12 . TRBV2 TGTGCCAGCAGTTCTGGAGGGTGGGAAGCTTTCTTT CASSSGGWEAFF
TRBD2 TRBJ2-3 18 . TRBV19 TGTGCCAGTAGTGTCGAAAGGACTAGCGGGACTAGCACAGATACGCAGTATTTT CASSVERTSGTSTDTQYF
TRBD2 TRBJ2-7 14 few TRBV5-4 TGTGCCAGCAGCACAAGCGGGGGGGCCTACGAGCAGTACTTC CASSTSGGAYEQYF
TRBD2 TRBJ2-7 11 . TRBV20-1 TGCAGTGCTACCAGCGGGGTCTGGCAGTACTTC CSATSGVWQYF
TRBD2 TRBJ2-3 19 . TRBV11-2 TGTGCCAGCAGCCGGGGTCGGGCTAGCGGGGGCCCCAGCACAGATACGCAGTATTTT CASSRGRASGGPSTDTQYF
TRBD1 TRBJ1-1 13 . TRBV6-1 TGTGCCAGCAGTGAACAGGGGGCCACTGAAGCTTTCTTT CASSEQGATEAFF
. TRBJ2-3 14 . TRBV7-3 TGTGCCAGCAGCCCGGGGTGGGGTCGTGATACGCAGTATTTT CASSPGWGRDTQYF
TRBD1 TRBJ1-2 10 . TRBV6-6 TGTGCCAGTCAGGGGGATGGCTACACCTTC CASQGDGYTF
. TRBJ1-2 15 . TRBV19 TGTGCCAGTAGTATGGGGGCAACAGAGCCCTATGGCTACACCTTC CASSMGATEPYGYTF
. TRBJ1-1 13 . TRBV24-1 TGTGCCACCAGTGATCGGTATGAAACTGAAGCTTTCTTT CATSDRYETEAFF
. TRBJ2-1 14 . TRBV6-2/TRBV6-3 TGTGCCAGCAGTTACTCGTTAGTAGAGGGTGAGCAGTTCTTC CASSYSLVEGEQFF
. TRBJ1-5 14 . TRBV4-3 TGCGCCAGCAGCCAAGGACTGAGCAATCAGCCCCAGCATTTT CASSQGLSNQPQHF
. TRBJ2-4 16 . TRBV15 TGTGCCACCAGCAGAGATCCACGTCCTCACTCGGACATTCAGTACTTC CATSRDPRPHSDIQYF
. TRBJ1-1 13 . TRBV7-2 TGTGCCAGCAGCCCCTACTTCAACACTGAAGCTTTCTTT CASSPYFNTEAFF
TRBD1 TRBJ1-2 14 . TRBV5-5 TGTGCCAGCAGCTTGGACCCTACAGGGGAAGGCTACACCTTC CASSLDPTGEGYTF
. TRBJ2-6 15 . TRBV7-2 TGTGCCAGCAGCGTTACAGGGTTCGGGGCCAACGTCCTGACTTTC CASSVTGFGANVLTF
. TRBJ1-1 14 . TRBV4-3 TGCGCCAGCAGCCAGGACTTTTGGAACACTGAAGCTTTCTTT CASSQDFWNTEAFF
. TRBJ1-5 14 . TRBV27 TGTGCCAGCAGTTTAGTCGGTCCCAATCAGCCCCAGCATTTT CASSLVGPNQPQHF
TRBD1 TRBJ2-7 16 . TRBV18 TGTGCCAGCTCACGGGCGTCGCGACAGGGGGCTGTCGAGCAGTACTTC CASSRASRQGAVEQYF
. TRBJ2-7 15 few TRBV19 TGTGCCAGTAGTGGAAGGGCCTCCGGGACCTACGAGCAGTACTTC CASSGRASGTYEQYF
. TRBJ1-6 12 few TRBV12-3/TRBV12-4 TGTGCCAGCCCTTTCACGCGGGCACCCCTCCACTTT CASPFTRAPLHF
. TRBJ1-5 14 . TRBV29-1 TGCAGCGTTACGACGGGGAGTAGCAATCAGCCCCAGCATTTT CSVTTGSSNQPQHF
. TRBJ2-5 13 . TRBV29-1 TGCAGCTTAATTGACGGGGCGGGGGAGACCCAGTACTTC CSLIDGAGETQYF
TRBD2 TRBJ2-2 17 . TRBV3-1/TRBV3-2 TGTGCCAGCAGCCAAGGGGGTAGCGGGGCTCACACCGGGGAGCTGTTTTTT CASSQGGSGAHTGELFF
TRBD2 TRBJ2-3 15 . TRBV9 TGTGCCAGCAGCTTCACGGGGGGGTACACAGATACGCAGTATTTT CASSFTGGYTDTQYF
TRBD1 TRBJ1-1 18 . TRBV6-2/TRBV6-3 TGTGCCAGCAGTTACAATCAGGATTTAGGGACAGGGGACACTGAAGCTTTCTTT CASSYNQDLGTGDTEAFF
TRBD1 TRBJ1-1 18 once TRBV4-2 TGTGCCAGCAGCCAAGAACCGCTGGCTAACAGGGGGCCGCAAGTAGCTTTCTTT CASSQEPLANRGPQVAFF
TRBD1 TRBJ1-2 13 . TRBV19 TGTGCCACCCAATGGGACAGGGAATTCGGCTACACCTTC CATQWDREFGYTF
. TRBJ2-5 15 . TRBV4-2 TGTGCCAGCAGCCAAGACAGGGAAGGTCGGGAGACCCAGTACTTC CASSQDREGRETQYF
. TRBJ1-2 15 few TRBV14 TGTGCCAGCAGCCAAGGCGGGATTCTTAACTATGGCTACACCTTC CASSQGGILNYGYTF
. TRBJ2-1 16 . TRBV11-2 TGTGCCAGCAGCTTAAGGGAGCAGACAACCTACAATGAGCAGTTCTTC CASSLREQTTYNEQFF
. TRBJ1-1 14 . TRBV4-3 TGCGCCAGCAGCCAAGTTGTACGGGGCACTGAAGCTTTCTTT CASSQVVRGTEAFF